This TCR beta chain was obtained from a study of beta chain features in type 1 diabetes. The study, taken as a whole, reports: At VDJ recombination sites, type 1 diabetes patients had fewer insertions and more deleted nucleotides. Within each of all four CD4+ subsets, Type 1 diabetes patients had TCRB CDR3s that were moderately but significantly shorter. HLA effects on TCRB rearrangement stayed unresolved here.

The study reverse transcribed the entire isolated RNA, so it sequenced expressed TCRB transcripts. Sequencing of naive, central memory and regulatory T cell samples gave an average of about 3.7 million reads. TCRdb's table, derived via immunoSEQ multiplex PCR, lists solely in-frame clones and lacks some. The sample has roughly 160,000 clones, approximately 9% seen once. This clone was seen a few times. Its antigen is currently unknown. V lost 6 bases to trimming and J lost 6 bases; unmatched junction nucleotides: 5. CDR1 and CDR2 from the germline V gene are MDHEN and SYDVKM. The CDR3 totals 13 residues. Stem cell-like memory, regulatory, central memory and naive CD4+ cells were sorted via CD45RO/CCR7/CD25/CD127/CD95/CD27.

The J gene is TRBJ1-2, the V gene TRBV28; 9 bases line up with TRBD1. The TCR sequence derives from a woman between 18 and 29 years old with type 1 diabetes. Sample: central memory CD4+ T cells from blood. In nucleotides, the CDR3 is TGTGCCAGCAGCTATGACAGGGGGGATGGCTACACCTTC. This translates into CASSYDRGDGYTF.